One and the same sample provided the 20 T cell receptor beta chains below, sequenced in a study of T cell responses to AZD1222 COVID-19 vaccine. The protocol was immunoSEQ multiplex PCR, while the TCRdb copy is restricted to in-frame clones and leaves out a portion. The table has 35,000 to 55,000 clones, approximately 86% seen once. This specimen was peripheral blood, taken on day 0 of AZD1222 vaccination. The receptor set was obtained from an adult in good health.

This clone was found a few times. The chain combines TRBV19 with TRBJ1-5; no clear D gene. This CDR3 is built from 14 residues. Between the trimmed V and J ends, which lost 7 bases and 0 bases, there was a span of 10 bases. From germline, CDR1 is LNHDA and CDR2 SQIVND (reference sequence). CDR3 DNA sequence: TGTGCCAGTACTGAACAGTATAGCAATCAGCCCCAGCATTTT. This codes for CASTEQYSNQPQHF.

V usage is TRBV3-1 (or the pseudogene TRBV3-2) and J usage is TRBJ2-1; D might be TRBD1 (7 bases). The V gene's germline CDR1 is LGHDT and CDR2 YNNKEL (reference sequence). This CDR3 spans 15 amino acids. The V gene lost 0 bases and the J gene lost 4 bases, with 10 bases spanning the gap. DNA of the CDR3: TGTGCCAGCAGCCAAGATCAGGGGGGATACAATGAGCAGTTCTTC. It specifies CASSQDQGGYNEQFF.

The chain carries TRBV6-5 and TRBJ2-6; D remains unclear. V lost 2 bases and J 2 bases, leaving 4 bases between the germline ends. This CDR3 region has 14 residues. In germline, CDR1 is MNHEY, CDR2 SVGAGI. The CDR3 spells CASSYGAGANVLTF. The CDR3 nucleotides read TGTGCCAGCAGTTACGGGGCTGGGGCCAACGTCCTGACTTTC.

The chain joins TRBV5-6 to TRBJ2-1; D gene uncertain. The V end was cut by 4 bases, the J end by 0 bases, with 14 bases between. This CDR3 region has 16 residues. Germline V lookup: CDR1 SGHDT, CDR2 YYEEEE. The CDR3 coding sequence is TGTGCCAGCAGCCCTGTGACCCTCAACTCCTACAATGAGCAGTTCTTC. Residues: CASSPVTLNSYNEQFF.

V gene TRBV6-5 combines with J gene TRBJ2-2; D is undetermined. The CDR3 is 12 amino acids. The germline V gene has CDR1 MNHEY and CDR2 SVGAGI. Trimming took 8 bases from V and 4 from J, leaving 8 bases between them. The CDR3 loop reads CASGPGTGELFF. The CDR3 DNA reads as TGTGCCAGCGGTCCGGGCACCGGGGAGCTGTTTTTT.

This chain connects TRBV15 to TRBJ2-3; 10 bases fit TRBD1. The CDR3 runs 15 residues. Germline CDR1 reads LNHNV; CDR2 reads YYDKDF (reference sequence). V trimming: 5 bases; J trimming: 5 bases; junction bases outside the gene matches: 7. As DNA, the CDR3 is TGTGCCACCAGCCAGCGACAGGGGGCGTTAGATACGCAGTATTTT. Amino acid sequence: CATSQRQGALDTQYF. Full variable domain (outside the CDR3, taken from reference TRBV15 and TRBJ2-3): DAMVIQNPRYQVTQFGKPVTLSCSQTLNHNVMYWYQQKSSQAPKLLFHYYDKDFNNEADTPDNFQSRRPNTSFCFLDIRSPGLGDTAMYLCATSQRQGALDTQYFGPGTRLTVL.

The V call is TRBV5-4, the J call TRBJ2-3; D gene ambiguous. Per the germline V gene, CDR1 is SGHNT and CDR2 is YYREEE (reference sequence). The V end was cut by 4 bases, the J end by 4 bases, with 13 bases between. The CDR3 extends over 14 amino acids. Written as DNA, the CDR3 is TGTGCCAGCAGCCTTGAGCGATTCGCAGATACGCAGTATTTT. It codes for CASSLERFADTQYF. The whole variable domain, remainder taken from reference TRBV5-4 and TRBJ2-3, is ETGVTQSPTHLIKTRGQQVTLRCSSQSGHNTVSWYQQALGQGPQFIFQYYREEENGRGNFPPRFSGLQFPNYSSELNVNALELDDSALYLCASSLERFADTQYFGPGTRLTVL.

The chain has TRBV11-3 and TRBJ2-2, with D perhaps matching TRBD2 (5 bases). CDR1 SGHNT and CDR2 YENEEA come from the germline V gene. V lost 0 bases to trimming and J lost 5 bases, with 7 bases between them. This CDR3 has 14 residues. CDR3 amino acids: CASSLDPGTGELFF. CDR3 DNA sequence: TGTGCCAGCAGCTTAGATCCGGGGACCGGGGAGCTGTTTTTT. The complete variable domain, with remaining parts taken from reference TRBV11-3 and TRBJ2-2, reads EAGVVQSPRYKIIEKKQPVAFWCNPISGHNTLYWYLQNLGQGPELLIRYENEEAVDDSQLPKDRFSAERLKGVDSTLKIQPAELGDSAVYLCASSLDPGTGELFFGEGSRLTVL.

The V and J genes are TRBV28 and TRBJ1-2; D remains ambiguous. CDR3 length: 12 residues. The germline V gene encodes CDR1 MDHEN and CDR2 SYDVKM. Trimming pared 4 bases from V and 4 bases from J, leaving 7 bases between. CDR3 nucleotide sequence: TGTGCCAGCAGTTCAGGAAGCTATGGCTACACCTTC. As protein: CASSSGSYGYTF.

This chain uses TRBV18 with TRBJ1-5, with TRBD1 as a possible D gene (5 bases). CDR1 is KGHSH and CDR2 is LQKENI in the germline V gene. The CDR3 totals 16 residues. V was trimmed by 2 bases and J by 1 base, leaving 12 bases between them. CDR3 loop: CASSPSSGGSNQPQHF. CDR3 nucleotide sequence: TGTGCCAGCTCACCATCATCCGGGGGGAGCAATCAGCCCCAGCATTTT.

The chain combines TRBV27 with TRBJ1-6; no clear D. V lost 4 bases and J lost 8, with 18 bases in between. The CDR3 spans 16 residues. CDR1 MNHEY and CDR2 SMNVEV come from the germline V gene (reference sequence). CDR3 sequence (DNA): TGTGCCAGCAGTTCCCCCCTCCGCCGCGGGGATTCACCCCTCCACTTT. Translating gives CASSSPLRRGDSPLHF.

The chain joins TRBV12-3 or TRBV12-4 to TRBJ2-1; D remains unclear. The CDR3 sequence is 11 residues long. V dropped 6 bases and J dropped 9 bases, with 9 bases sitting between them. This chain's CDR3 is CASSPPGEQFF. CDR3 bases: TGTGCCAGCAGCCCCCCGGGTGAGCAGTTCTTC.

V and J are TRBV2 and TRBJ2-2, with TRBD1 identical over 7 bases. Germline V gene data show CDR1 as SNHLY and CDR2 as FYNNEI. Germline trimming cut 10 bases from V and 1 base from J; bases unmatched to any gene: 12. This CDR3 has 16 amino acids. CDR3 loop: CATYFPRTGNTGELFF. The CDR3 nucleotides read TGTGCCACCTATTTTCCGAGGACAGGGAACACCGGGGAGCTGTTTTTT.

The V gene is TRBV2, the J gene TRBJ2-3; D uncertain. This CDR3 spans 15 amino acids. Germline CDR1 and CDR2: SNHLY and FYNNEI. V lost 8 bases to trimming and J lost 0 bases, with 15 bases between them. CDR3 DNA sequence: TGTGCCAGCCGAGGAGTCAGGCCTAGCACAGATACGCAGTATTTT. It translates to CASRGVRPSTDTQYF.

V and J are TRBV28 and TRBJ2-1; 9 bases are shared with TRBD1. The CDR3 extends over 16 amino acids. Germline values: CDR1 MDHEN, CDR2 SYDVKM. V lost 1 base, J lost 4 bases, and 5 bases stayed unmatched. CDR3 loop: CASSLYGQGSYNEQFF. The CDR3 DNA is TGTGCCAGCAGTTTATACGGACAGGGGTCTTACAATGAGCAGTTCTTC.

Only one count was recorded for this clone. Here the CDR3 DNA reads TGTGCCAGCTCCACCGACAGGGTTCGGAATTCACCCCTCCACTTT. Amino acids: CASSTDRVRNSPLHF. V usage is TRBV18 and J usage is TRBJ1-6; 7 nucleotides align to TRBD1. This CDR3 comprises 15 residues. The J segment lost 7 bases and the V segment lost 6 bases, leaving 9 bases of the junction unmatched. CDR1 and CDR2 (germline): KGHSH, LQKENI.

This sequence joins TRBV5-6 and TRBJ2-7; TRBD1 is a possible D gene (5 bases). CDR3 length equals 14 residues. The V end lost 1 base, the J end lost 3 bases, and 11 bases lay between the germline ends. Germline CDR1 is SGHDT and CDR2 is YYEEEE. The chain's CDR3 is CASSLYSGYYEQYF. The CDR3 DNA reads TGTGCCAGCAGCTTGTATTCAGGGTACTACGAGCAGTACTTC. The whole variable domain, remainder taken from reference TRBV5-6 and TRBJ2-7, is DAGVTQSPTHLIKTRGQQVTLRCSPKSGHDTVSWYQQALGQGPQFIFQYYEEEERQRGNFPDRFSGHQFPNYSSELNVNALLLGDSALYLCASSLYSGYYEQYFGPGTRLTVT.

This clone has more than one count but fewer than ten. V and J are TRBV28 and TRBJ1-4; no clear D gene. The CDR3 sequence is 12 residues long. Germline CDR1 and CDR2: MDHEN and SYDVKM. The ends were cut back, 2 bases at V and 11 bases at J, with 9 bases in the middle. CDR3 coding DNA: TGTGCCAGCAGTTTAGAGGGCCACAAACTGTTTTTT. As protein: CASSLEGHKLFF.

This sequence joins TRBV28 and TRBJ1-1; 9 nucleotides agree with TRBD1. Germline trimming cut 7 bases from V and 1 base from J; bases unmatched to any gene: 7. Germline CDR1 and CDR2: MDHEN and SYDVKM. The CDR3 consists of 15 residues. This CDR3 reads CASNQQGAGNTEAFF. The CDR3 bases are TGTGCCAGCAACCAACAGGGGGCGGGGAACACTGAAGCTTTCTTT.

The DNA for the CDR3 is TGTGCCAGCAGCCGCGACAGGGCCCACACAGATACGCAGTATTTT. The encoded protein is CASSRDRAHTDTQYF. The chain combines TRBV5-4 with TRBJ2-3; 7 positions agree with TRBD1. The CDR3 length is 15 residues. CDR1 and CDR2 from the germline V gene are SGHNT and YYREEE (reference sequence). The V and J ends lost 4 bases and 2 bases, in that order; junction bases with no gene match: 7.